This TCR delta chain originates from a study of fetal and pediatric gammadelta thymocytes (dated by TCRdb to the early 2020s). A note on the overall study: The bulk gammadelta thymocyte repertoires combined previously published and newly generated, unpublished data and were used to strengthen a single-cell study of gammadelta thymocyte development. Bulk TCR repertoire data were included to raise the number of subjects and reinforce the CDR3 publicity analysis. The set of bulk gammadelta thymocyte repertoires included some ten subjects in total: 3 fetal thymus donors and 7 pediatric thymus donors. The bulk gammadelta thymocyte repertoires combined unpublished data with previously published data (refs 27,28).

Sequencing took place on an Illumina MiSeq. The authors' pipeline ran thus. For the publicity analysis, the Vgamma9Vdelta2 and nonVgamma9Vdelta2 bulk CDR3 files from each subject were merged to form one combined repertoire per subject. CDR3 publicity was scored from 0 to 19 by checking each amino acid sequence across 9 single-cell datasets and about ten bulk repertoires, using base R and dplyr. TCRdb called clones afresh from the public reads with CATT; identical DNA rows were later merged. It is TCRdb's table, rather than the study itself, that gives the V and J calls and clone size. The sample table lists about 1,500 delta-chain clones, over 12% of them with a count of one. Over 6.5% of the sample lies in the top ten. As regards this clone: Its antigen target is currently unknown. The record has no base qualities; no much larger clone is one base away.

CDR1 and CDR2 were assigned from the germline V gene as GEAIGNYY and EKD. The CDR3 runs 17 amino acids, cysteine and phenylalanine included. CDR3 DNA is the only sequence kept; it has 51 bases, read in frame from the first base. V lost 1 base and J lost 0 bases; the stretch between them is 17 bases long. For staining, thymocytes received Zombie NIR viability dye along with antibodies against CD3 (UCHT1), TCRgammadelta (11F2), TCRVgamma9 (IMMU360) and TCRVdelta2 (IMMU389). TRD and TRG CDR3 repertoires were generated in bulk, separately, from sorted Vgamma9Vdelta2 and nonVgamma9Vdelta2 gammadelta thymocytes obtained from human fetal and pediatric thymuses. Pediatric thymus tissue was obtained in Belgium from children undergoing cardiac surgery. Pediatric thymus donors in the study were aged between about 1 and 12 years. Thymic cell suspensions from fetal and post-natal thymuses were prepared as previously described. Vgamma9Vdelta2 thymocytes were sorted as CD3+ gammadeltaTCR+ Vgamma9+ Vdelta2+ cells. A FACS Aria III cell sorter (BD Biosciences) was used to carry out the cell sorting.

Overall study results and their limits: Compared with post-natal repertoires, fetal gammadelta thymocyte repertoires had previously been reported to be enriched for TRDV2, TRGV8 and TRGV9 usage, low N additions and public CDR3s.

The receptor comes from a child who underwent cardiac surgery and was recorded as healthy. The sequencing input was Vgamma9Vdelta2 gamma-delta T cells from the thymus. The cell subset or site label of this sample denotes: sorted CD3+gammadeltaTCR+Vgamma9+Vdelta2+ thymocytes. The chain is made from TRDV2 and TRDJ1; confidence is insufficient to name the D gene. The DNA sequence follows: TGTGCCTGTGACACGATCGGGTCCTTTAGGTACACCGATAAACTCATCTTT. It translates as CACDTIGSFRYTDKLIF.